This TCR beta chain derives from a study of CD8 T cells in ankylosing spondylitis (dated by TCRdb to the late 2010s). The study in broad terms: To find TCR variants linked to disease, the study profiled T cell receptor beta repertoires in ankylosing spondylitis patients and healthy donors. The full study cohort comprised 20 to 30 ankylosing spondylitis patients and roughly 110 healthy donors. Samples of peripheral blood were taken, and for ankylosing spondylitis patients, synovial fluid was collected as well. The study at large found these results: The disease-linked clones were reported to be significantly enriched in matched synovial fluid samples from ankylosing spondylitis patients. A CD8+ phenotype was shown by the disease-linked clones, which were found at relatively low frequencies in peripheral blood. Some motif variants had previously been reported in the synovial fluid and blood of reactive arthritis patients, which suggests shared mechanisms of disease initiation. Blood from ankylosing spondylitis patients appeared to be characterized by a TCR beta motif composed of about eight highly homologous amino acid variants.

Taken from cysteine to phenylalanine, the CDR3 has 14 residues. Solely the CDR3 DNA is kept, with 42 bases framed from the first base. V loses 3 bases of germline sequence and J loses 0 bases, and the interval between the two ends is 7 bases. The CDR1 and CDR2 encoded by the germline V gene (reference sequence) are LGHDT and YNNKEL. This clonotype was picked up many times. The clone's antigen remains unknown. There are no base qualities to consult, and no much larger clone falls within one base. Sequencing was carried out with an Illumina HiSeq 2500. TCR beta libraries were prepared by quantitative 5'-RACE with molecular barcodes. The original pipeline was this. A new computational method based on a probabilistic model of VDJ rearrangement was used to identify disease-linked TCR variants. Through fastp at Q25 and MiXCR, TCRdb rebuilt clones from the public reads, retaining in-frame beta chains. A single entry per CDR3 protein holds the most common genes and DNA from its merged rows. The V and J calls and clone size are TCRdb's, not the authors'. This sample gives 85,000 to 100,000 distinct CDR3 sequences in total; approximately 9% of them show up just once. In total, the top ten clones hold under 6% of the sample.

What was sequenced was blood, either unsorted or a sorted T cell fraction (not recorded which). The sequence was collected from a male donor with ankylosing spondylitis or in good health (not recorded which). Recombination joined TRBV3-1 with TRBJ2-3; the D gene assignment is ambiguous. Here the CDR3 is given as CASSHGRSTDTQYF. The nucleotides read TGTGCCAGCAGCCACGGGCGGAGCACAGATACGCAGTATTTT.